This T cell receptor (beta chain) was identified during a study of T cell responses to AZD1222 COVID-19 vaccine. Of note for this clone: What it binds is not known.

Between the trimmed V and J ends, which lost 4 bases and 6 bases, there was a span of 10 bases. Germline CDR1 is SGDLS and CDR2 is YYNGEE. The CDR3 loop spans 13 amino acids. The study, taken as a whole, reports: When two AZD1222 doses had been given, Spike-specific TCR breadth and depth rose. At baseline, seropositivity was found in only five or six AZD1222 recipients. Nearly half of spike-specific TCRs reportedly target variant regions that are unmutated in the B.1.351 and B.1.1.7 variants.

Generated by immunoSEQ multiplex PCR, the TCRdb table keeps only in-frame clones and is missing some. The sample consists of approximately 97,000 clones, less than 90% of them appearing once. The gene calls are TRBV9 and TRBJ2-2, with D possibly being TRBD2 (5 bases). Specimen: peripheral blood, collected on day 0 of AZD1222 vaccination. This receptor was obtained from an adult in good health. CDR3 nucleotide sequence: TGTGCCAGCAGCTTCGGACTGGCCGGGGAGCTGTTTTTT. It yields the protein CASSFGLAGELFF. The variable domain in full, completed from reference TRBV9 and TRBJ2-2, reads DSGVTQTPKHLITATGQRVTLRCSPRSGDLSVYWYQQSLDQGLQFLIQYYNGEERAKGNILERFSAQQFPDLHSELNLSSLELGDSALYFCASSFGLAGELFFGEGSRLTVL.